The sequence of this TCR beta chain was determined in a study of T cells after yellow fever vaccination. Study-wide results and limits: Bulk-population clonotypes that are abundant could appear as contaminants in FACS-sorted repertoires. Subsequent booster samples again held most clones from primary vaccination (less than 98% CD4, over 80% CD8).

UMIs and a universal primer site were added when TCR cDNA was made by 5'RACE template switching. TCRdb fed the 5' RACE reads into MiXCR, producing one record per CDR3 protein. The table has about 340,000 distinct CDR3 sequences, around 12% seen once. As concerns this clonotype: The antigen remains unidentified.

The clonotype was recovered from a man aged 18 to 35 who received the YFV17D yellow fever vaccine. The sample was CD4+ T cells sorted from PBMCs, taken 15 days after the yellow fever booster vaccination.

The CDR3 sequence is CASSSWDTQYF. The DNA of the CDR3 is TGTGCCAGCAGTTCATGGGATACGCAGTATTTT. The chain has TRBV2 and TRBJ2-3; D remains ambiguous. Trimming shortened V by 5 bases and J by 6 bases, and 6 bases separated the two germline ends. Germline lookup yields CDR1 SNHLY and CDR2 FYNNEI. This CDR3 is 11 amino acids long.